This T cell receptor beta chain is drawn from a study of cytotoxic CD8 clonotypes in ibrutinib-treated CLL. Study information: Following a median around twelve months of treatment, with a range of 6 to 36, response samples were taken.

Data came from immunoSEQ multiplex PCR; TCRdb stores just in-frame clones and leaves some out. This table holds some 93,000 clones, more than 75% found once. As to this clone: Its specificity is unknown. Other DNA variants within this sample encode the same CDR3.

Study-level findings and limits: On treatment, the uncommon public clonotypes contracted or remained stable. Clonality went higher at ibrutinib response and then dropped back toward baseline at progression.

The CDR3 loop spans 14 amino acids. Germline loops: CDR1 KGHSH, CDR2 LQKENI. The germline V and J ends were trimmed by 0 bases and 4 bases, with 9 bases remaining between them. This chain joins TRBV18 and TRBJ1-1; D is unclear. The sequence came from a human donor with chronic lymphocytic leukemia. The sample in question was PBMCs, obtained after 12 months of ibrutinib treatment. CDR3 DNA: TGTGCCAGCTCACCACCTTCGGGATCCACTGAAGCTTTCTTT. This encodes CASSPPSGSTEAFF.